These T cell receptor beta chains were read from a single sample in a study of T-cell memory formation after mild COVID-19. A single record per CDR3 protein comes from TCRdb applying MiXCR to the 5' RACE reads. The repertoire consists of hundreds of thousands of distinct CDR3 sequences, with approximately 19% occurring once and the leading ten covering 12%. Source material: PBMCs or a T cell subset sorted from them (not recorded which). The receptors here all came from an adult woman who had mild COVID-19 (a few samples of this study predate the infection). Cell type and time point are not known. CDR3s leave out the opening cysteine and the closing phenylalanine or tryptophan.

ASSLGLEAEAF 11 TRBV7-2
ASSLEAGTGYEQY 13 TRBV7-6
ASSLSYGRITEQY 13 TRBV7-8
ASSTGLSGELF 11 TRBV19
ASSVGGGPGVVHEQF 15 TRBV9
ATSDTNYGYT 10 TRBV24-1
ASSVAWGLAGDADTQY 16 TRBV9
ASSLITGRGDTQY 13 TRBV27
ASSQASGTDTQY 12 TRBV4-2
ASSAGQYDGYT 11 TRBV7-3
ASSEDRGAF 9 TRBV2
ASLRGQGNQPQH 12 TRBV12-3/TRBV12-4
SVEVAGKQETQY 12 TRBV29-1
ASSQVAGLSGNTIY 14 TRBV4-2
AAGWDSYEQY 10 TRBV7-9
ATSRDQGTYEQY 12 TRBV15
ASSRDREVVYNQPQH 15 TRBV19
ASSQDRGLTEAF 12 TRBV14
ASSTLPGQKEGTSGELF 17 TRBV12-3/TRBV12-4
ASRPGRASYNEQF 13 TRBV4-3
ASSINREGGSDTQY 14 TRBV9
ASNLLAGGYEQY 12 TRBV7-6
ATSSDVGFTDTQY 13 TRBV15
ATGGRKNTEAF 11 TRBV25-1
ASSEQGGRGANVLT 14 TRBV25-1
ASSQDLGATDTQY 13 TRBV3-1
SVTPPGDEQF 10 TRBV29-1
ASSLEAGTGAF 11 TRBV7-2
SARASGAVGEQY 12 TRBV20-1
ASSQVGGRVHQETQY 15 TRBV14
ASSYGSRIGYT 11 TRBV6-5
ASSLLSRAGASSYEQY 16 TRBV5-6
SVEGPDRGGGYGYT 14 TRBV29-1
ASSLRGGGGFYEQY 14 TRBV12-3/TRBV12-4
ASSTGGYTGELF 12 TRBV6-1
ASNRGRNMNTEAF 13 TRBV7-9
ASSQDSGYPYNEQF 14 TRBV3-1
ASSLTYSRLNTDTQY 15 TRBV7-3
ATSDPGTGYNEQF 13 TRBV24-1
ASSQNGQGASNSPLH 15 TRBV4-1
ATSRENSGGRISTDTQY 17 TRBV15
SVELPGVEQY 10 TRBV29-1
SATGTSEGDYNEQF 14 TRBV20-1
ASSQTGTGLYNEQF 14 TRBV7-3
ASSESGTGTGELF 13 TRBV25-1
ASSFAGRRETQY 12 TRBV12-3/TRBV12-4
ASSLDPITTGNYGYT 15 TRBV5-1
AWSAPGRQETQY 12 TRBV30
ASSSVRGTDTQY 12 TRBV5-6
ASTPRWAKQETQY 13 TRBV5-4
ATSDSGEGDTGELF 14 TRBV24-1
AISVLGTNNEQF 12 TRBV10-3
ASSPVPSMANTEAF 14 TRBV18
SASLGLAGGTQETQY 15 TRBV20-1
ASSYRRTGQNYGYT 14 TRBV6-2/TRBV6-3
SASQDNEKLF 10 TRBV20-1